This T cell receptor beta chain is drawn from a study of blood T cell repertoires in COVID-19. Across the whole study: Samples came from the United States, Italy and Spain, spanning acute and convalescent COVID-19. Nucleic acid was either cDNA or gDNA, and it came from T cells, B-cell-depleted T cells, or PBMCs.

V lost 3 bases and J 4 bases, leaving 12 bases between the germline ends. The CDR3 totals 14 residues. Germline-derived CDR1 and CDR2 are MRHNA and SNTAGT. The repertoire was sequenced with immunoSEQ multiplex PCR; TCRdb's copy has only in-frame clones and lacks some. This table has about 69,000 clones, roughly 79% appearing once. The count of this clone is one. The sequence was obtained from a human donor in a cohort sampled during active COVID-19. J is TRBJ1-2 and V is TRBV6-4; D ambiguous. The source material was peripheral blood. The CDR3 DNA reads TGTGCCAGCAGTGATGGCGGGAAAAGCTATGGCTACACCTTC. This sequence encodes CASSDGGKSYGYTF.